This T cell receptor (beta chain) was observed in a study of T cells in Graves' hyperthyroidism and ophthalmopathy. Only a few counts were recorded for this clonotype. The target antigen is unknown. General observations from the study: In validation, the model predicted ophthalmopathy. These predictions came a median about 6.5 months before onset.

Regions amplified from RNA transcripts were the TCR beta CDR3 regions. The TCR CDR3 was amplified in a first-round RT-PCR using the HTBI primer set. TCRdb re-called the multiplex PCR reads through MiXCR, storing one row per CDR3 protein. The repertoire holds around 690,000 distinct CDR3 sequences, around a sixth seen once, with roughly a sixth in the top ten. The CDR3 runs to 13 residues. CDR1 is PRHDT and CDR2 is FYEKMQ in the germline V gene (reference sequence). Germline trimming cut 5 bases from V and 7 bases from J; bases unmatched to any gene: 7. This chain uses TRBV13 with TRBJ2-7; 8 nucleotides align to TRBD1. The sequenced material came from blood. The clonotype was recovered from a man in his forties or fifties with Graves' hyperthyroidism. The CDR3, as DNA: TGTGCCAGCAGCGACCAGGGGGCGGGGGAGCAGTACTTC. It encodes CASSDQGAGEQYF.